This passage covers 10 T cell receptor beta chains from one sample sequenced in a study of beta chain features in type 1 diabetes. Expressed TCRB transcripts were sequenced because the entire RNA isolate underwent reverse transcription. Using immunoSEQ multiplex PCR, the repertoire was profiled, and TCRdb retains in-frame clones only, with some absent. This table has about 270,000 clones, approximately 14% appearing once. The sample taken for sequencing was naive CD4+ T cells from blood. The receptor set was obtained from a woman between 40 and 55 years old in good health.

This clone came up a few times. The chain joins TRBV5-1 to TRBJ2-3, with 9 bases aligning to TRBD2. Losses at the gene ends were 0 bases for V and 6 bases for J; bases not matched to a gene: 11. CDR3 length: 17 residues. Germline V gene sequence: CDR1 SGHRS, CDR2 YFSETQ. CDR3 in amino acids: CASSLVRLISGGDTQYF. CDR3 sequence (DNA): TGCGCCAGCAGCTTGGTTCGATTAATTAGCGGGGGTGATACGCAGTATTTT.

This clone occurred a few times. The chain recombines TRBV5-1 with TRBJ2-7; no reliable D call. CDR1 and CDR2 (germline): SGHRS, YFSETQ. The CDR3 is 14 amino acids. Trimming left V 5 bases short and J 3 bases short, with 15 bases between. This CDR3 reads CASSLPTPYYEQYF. For the CDR3, the DNA is TGCGCCAGCAGTCTACCCACCCCCTACTACGAGCAGTACTTC.

The CDR3 loop reads CASLSFGASDSPLHF. The CDR3 DNA is TGTGCCAGTCTCTCCTTTGGGGCTTCCGATTCACCCCTCCACTTT. V is TRBV6-5 and J is TRBJ1-6; D may be TRBD1 (5 bases). The V gene's germline CDR1 is MNHEY and CDR2 SVGAGI. Trimming took off 9 bases at V and 8 bases at J, with 20 bases between the two ends. The CDR3 has 15 amino acids.

This clone was observed once. This chain connects TRBV6-6 to TRBJ1-6; TRBD1 is a possible D gene (5 bases). V shed 6 bases and J shed 14 bases, with 14 bases lying between them. The CDR3 contains 12 residues. Germline assignment: CDR1 MNHNY and CDR2 SVGAGI (reference sequence). CDR3 DNA sequence: TGTGCCAGCAGCCGCGGACCGGACACCCTCCACTTT. This sequence encodes CASSRGPDTLHF.

Concerning this clone itself: The same CDR3 also results from other DNA sequences found in this sample. V gene TRBV6-5 combines with J gene TRBJ2-6; a possible D gene is TRBD2 (6 bases). The CDR3 consists of 15 residues. Germline V CDR1 and CDR2: MNHEY, SVGAGI. Trimming removed 4 bases from V and 2 bases from J, with 9 bases in between. The CDR3 loop is CASSSGGAGANVLTF. CDR3 in DNA: TGTGCCAGCAGTTCTGGAGGGGCTGGGGCCAACGTCCTGACTTTC.

The rearrangement uses TRBV6-4 and TRBJ1-1; 8 bases are shared with TRBD1. Germline CDR1 is MRHNA and CDR2 is SNTAGT. Losses at the gene ends were 2 bases for V and 0 bases for J; bases not matched to a gene: 11. CDR3 length equals 18 residues. This chain's CDR3 is CASSDPEGQGHLNTEAFF. CDR3 DNA: TGTGCCAGCAGTGACCCTGAAGGACAGGGTCACCTGAACACTGAAGCTTTCTTT.

V is TRBV27 and J is TRBJ1-4; 12 nucleotides match TRBD1. V was clipped by 3 bases and J by 11 bases; unmatched bases: 4. The CDR3 totals 14 residues. Germline V gene data show CDR1 as MNHEY and CDR2 as SMNVEV (reference sequence). The chain's CDR3 is CASSLGGQGAKLFF. The CDR3 region has the DNA TGTGCCAGCAGTTTGGGGGGACAGGGGGCCAAACTGTTTTTT.

This clone has only a few counts. The J gene is TRBJ2-5, the V gene TRBV29-1, with TRBD1 as a possible D gene (6 bases). The CDR3 length is 14 residues. V gave up 4 bases and J gave up 1 base, with 13 bases separating them. The V gene's germline CDR1 is SQVTM and CDR2 ANQGSEA. CDR3 amino acids: CSVGRGRSQETQYF. The CDR3 nucleotides read TGCAGCGTTGGCAGGGGAAGATCCCAAGAGACCCAGTACTTC. Combining the CDR3 with reference TRBV29-1 and TRBJ2-5 gives the whole variable domain SAVISQKPSRDICQRGTSLTIQCQVDSQVTMMFWYRQQPGQSLTLIATANQGSEATYESGFVIDKFPISRPNLTFSTLTVSNMSPEDSSIYLCSVGRGRSQETQYFGPGTRLLVL.

This clone has just a few counts. The chain joins TRBV5-1 to TRBJ2-7; the D gene is possibly TRBD2 (5 bases). Trimming took off 4 bases at V and 3 bases at J, with 8 bases between the two ends. The CDR3 spans 12 residues. Looked up from germline, CDR1 is SGHRS and CDR2 is YFSETQ. This CDR3 is CASSTRGYEQYF. The CDR3 DNA reads TGCGCCAGCAGCACACGGGGCTACGAGCAGTACTTC.

This CDR3 reads CASSPRISGGLADTQYF. The CDR3 DNA sequence: TGTGCCAGCTCACCGAGGATTAGCGGGGGGCTCGCAGATACGCAGTATTTT. The chain uses TRBV18 and TRBJ2-3; 10 positions match TRBD2. Per germline, CDR1 KGHSH and CDR2 LQKENI. The CDR3 extends over 17 amino acids. Trimming took 3 bases from V and 4 from J; bases not matched to a gene: 10.